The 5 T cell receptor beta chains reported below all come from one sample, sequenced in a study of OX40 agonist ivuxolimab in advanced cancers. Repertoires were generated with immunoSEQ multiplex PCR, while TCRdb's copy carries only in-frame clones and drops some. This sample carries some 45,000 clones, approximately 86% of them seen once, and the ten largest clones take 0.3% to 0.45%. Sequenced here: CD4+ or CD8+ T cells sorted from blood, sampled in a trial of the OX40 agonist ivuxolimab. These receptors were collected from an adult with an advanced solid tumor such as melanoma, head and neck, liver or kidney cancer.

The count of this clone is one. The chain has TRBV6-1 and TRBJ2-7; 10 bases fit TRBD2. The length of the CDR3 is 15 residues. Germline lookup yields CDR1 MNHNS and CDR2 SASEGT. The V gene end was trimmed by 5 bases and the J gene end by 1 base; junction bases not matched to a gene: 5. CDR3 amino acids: CASSHGTSESYEQYF. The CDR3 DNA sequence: TGTGCCAGCAGTCACGGGACTAGCGAGTCCTACGAGCAGTACTTC.

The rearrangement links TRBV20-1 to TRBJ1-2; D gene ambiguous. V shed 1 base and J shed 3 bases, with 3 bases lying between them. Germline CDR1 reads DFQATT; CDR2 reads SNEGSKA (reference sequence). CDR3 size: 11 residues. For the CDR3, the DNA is TGCAGTGCTAGAGGAGACTATGGCTACACCTTC. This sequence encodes CSARGDYGYTF.

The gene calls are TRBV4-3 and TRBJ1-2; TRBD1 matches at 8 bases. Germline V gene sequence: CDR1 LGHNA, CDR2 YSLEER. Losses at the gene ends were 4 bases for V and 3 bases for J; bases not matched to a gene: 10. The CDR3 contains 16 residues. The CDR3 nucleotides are TGCGCCAGCAGCCCGGATTCAGGGGGCGCATACTATGGCTACACCTTC. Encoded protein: CASSPDSGGAYYGYTF.

The CDR3 DNA follows: TGTGCCAGCAGTGAGGCCAGTTACGCTGGTAATGAAAAACTGTTTTTT. As protein: CASSEASYAGNEKLFF. The rearrangement joins TRBV6-1 to TRBJ1-4; D is undetermined. This CDR3 is 16 amino acids long. CDR1 and CDR2 (germline): MNHNS, SASEGT. Trimming cost V 3 bases and J 4 bases, with 15 bases left between them.

Here the CDR3 reads CASSLRITDTQYF. The CDR3 nucleotides read TGTGCCAGCAGCCTGAGGATCACAGATACGCAGTATTTT. The chain couples TRBV7-2 to TRBJ2-3, with no clear D. The CDR3 runs to 13 residues. The V gene's germline CDR1 is SGHTA and CDR2 FQGNSA. The V gene lost 5 bases and the J gene lost 2 bases, with 8 bases spanning the gap.